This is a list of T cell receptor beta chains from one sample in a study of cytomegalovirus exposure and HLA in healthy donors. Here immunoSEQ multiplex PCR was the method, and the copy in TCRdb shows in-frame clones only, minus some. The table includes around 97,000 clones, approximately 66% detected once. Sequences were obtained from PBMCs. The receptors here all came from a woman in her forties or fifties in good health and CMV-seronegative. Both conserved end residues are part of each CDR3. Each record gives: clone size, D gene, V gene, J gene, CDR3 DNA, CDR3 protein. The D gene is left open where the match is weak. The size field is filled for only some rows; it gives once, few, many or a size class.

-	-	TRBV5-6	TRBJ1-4	TGTGCCAGCAGCTTGGCTGGCGGTGCAACTAATGAAAAACTGTTTTTT	CASSLAGGATNEKLFF
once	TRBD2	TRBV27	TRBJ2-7	TGTGCCAGCGGGGTGGGTGCAGTCGGACTAGCGGGGAACTACGAGCAGTACTTC	CASGVGAVGLAGNYEQYF
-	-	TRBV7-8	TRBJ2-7	TGTGCCAGCAGCTTTAACTCAATACCCTACGAGCAGTACTTC	CASSFNSIPYEQYF
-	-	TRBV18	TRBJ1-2	TGTGCCAGCTCACCGGGCGGGAACTATGGCTACACCTTC	CASSPGGNYGYTF
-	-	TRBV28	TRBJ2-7	TGTGCCAGCAGTGGCCACAGGGCACGCGAGCAGTACTTC	CASSGHRAREQYF
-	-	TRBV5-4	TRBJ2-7	TGTGCCAGCAGCTTTCCAGGGAGGCCCTACGAGCAGTACTTC	CASSFPGRPYEQYF
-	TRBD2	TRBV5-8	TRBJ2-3	TGTGCCAGCAGCAAGACCGGGACTAGTATGGTGGATACGCAGTATTTT	CASSKTGTSMVDTQYF
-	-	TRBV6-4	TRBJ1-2	TGTGCCAGCAGTGACTCGGGAAGGGGCGTAAGGGGCTACACCTTC	CASSDSGRGVRGYTF
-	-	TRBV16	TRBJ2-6	TGTGCCAGCAGCTCCGACAGGTCGGGGGCCAACGTCCTGACTTTC	CASSSDRSGANVLTF
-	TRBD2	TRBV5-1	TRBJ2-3	TGCGCCAGCAGGTCCGGGACTAGCGTGAGCACAGATACGCAGTATTTT	CASRSGTSVSTDTQYF
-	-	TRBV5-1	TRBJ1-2	TGCGCCAGCAGCTTTTTCACAGATGAGGGCTACACCTTC	CASSFFTDEGYTF
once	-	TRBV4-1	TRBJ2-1	TGCGCCAGCAGCCATATCGCGGGTTTGGCTGACAATGAGCAGTTCTTC	CASSHIAGLADNEQFF
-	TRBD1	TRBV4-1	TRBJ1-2	TGCGCCAGCAGCCAAGATGGGACAGGGTATGGGGACTATGGCTACACCTTC	CASSQDGTGYGDYGYTF
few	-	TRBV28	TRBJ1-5	TGTGCCAGCAGTTCCCCAACGACAGTAGGCAATCAGCCCCAGCATTTT	CASSSPTTVGNQPQHF
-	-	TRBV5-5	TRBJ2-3	TGTGCCAGCAGCGAGGGATCCACAGATACGCAGTATTTT	CASSEGSTDTQYF
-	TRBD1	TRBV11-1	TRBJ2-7	TGTGCCAGCAGCGTCTCACAGGGGCCCCACCCGCTGTATTTC	CASSVSQGPHPLYF
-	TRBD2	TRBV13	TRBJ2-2	TGTGCCAGCAGCTCCCGGACCGGGACAGTTTATAGCGGGAGAGGCACCGGGGAGCTGTTTTTT	CASSSRTGTVYSGRGTGELFF
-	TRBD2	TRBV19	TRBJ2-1	TGTGCCAGTGGGACTAGTATCGATGAGCAGTTCTTC	CASGTSIDEQFF
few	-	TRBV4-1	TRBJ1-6	TGCGCCAGCAGCCAAGAATGGGAGGGGACTTCACCCCTCCACTTT	CASSQEWEGTSPLHF
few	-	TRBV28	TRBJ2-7	TGTGCCAGCAGTTTAGCACATTACGGTAGCTACTCCTACGAGCAGTACTTC	CASSLAHYGSYSYEQYF
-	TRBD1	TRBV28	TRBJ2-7	TGTGCCAGCAGTTTATCAGGGGGACAGGGGGCCTACGAGCAGTACTTC	CASSLSGGQGAYEQYF
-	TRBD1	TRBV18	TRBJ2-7	TGTGCCAGCTCACCAATAGGACAGGACTCCTACGAGCAGTACTTC	CASSPIGQDSYEQYF
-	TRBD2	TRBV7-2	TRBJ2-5	TGTGCCAGCAGCTCCGGGGGGGCCTATCGAGAGACCCAGTACTTC	CASSSGGAYRETQYF
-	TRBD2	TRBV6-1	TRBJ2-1	TGTGCCAGCATCGGGGGGTATGACAATGAGCAGTTCTTC	CASIGGYDNEQFF
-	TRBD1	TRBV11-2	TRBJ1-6	TGTGCCAGCAGCCCCGGGACAGGGGTCTATAATTCACCCCTCCACTTT	CASSPGTGVYNSPLHF
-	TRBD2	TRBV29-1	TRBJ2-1	TGCAGCGTTGAGGGCCTAGTAGCGGGAGTTTACAATGAGCAGTTCTTC	CSVEGLVAGVYNEQFF
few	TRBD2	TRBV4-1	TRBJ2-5	TGCGCCAGCAGCTGGGGACTAGCTGAGGAGACCCAGTACTTC	CASSWGLAEETQYF
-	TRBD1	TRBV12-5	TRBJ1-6	TGTGCTAGTGGTCTGGGACAGTCTAATTCACCCCTCCACTTT	CASGLGQSNSPLHF
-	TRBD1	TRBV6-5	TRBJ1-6	TGTGCCAGCAGGGGACAGGGTCTCGGTTCACCCCTCCACTTT	CASRGQGLGSPLHF
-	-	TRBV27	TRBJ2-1	TGTGCCAGCAGTTTAGATACTCTCTCCTACAATGAGCAGTTCTTC	CASSLDTLSYNEQFF
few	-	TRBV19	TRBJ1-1	TGTGCCAGTAGTACGAGCAACCCTGAAGCTTTCTTT	CASSTSNPEAFF
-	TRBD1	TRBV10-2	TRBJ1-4	TGCGCCAGCAGTGACGGGACAGGGGGTAATGAAAAACTGTTTTTT	CASSDGTGGNEKLFF
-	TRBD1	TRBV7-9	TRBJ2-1	TGTGCCAGCGGGGGACAGGGGGACAATGAGCAGTTCTTC	CASGGQGDNEQFF
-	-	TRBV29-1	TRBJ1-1	TGCAGCGTTGATAGTAGACAGAGCTTGAACACTGAAGCTTTCTTT	CSVDSRQSLNTEAFF
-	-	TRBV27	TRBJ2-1	TGTGCCAGCAGTTTAGCCGAAGGGGGAGTCTACAATGAGCAGTTCTTC	CASSLAEGGVYNEQFF
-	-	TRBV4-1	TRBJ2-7	TGCGCCAGCAGCCAAGGGGCAGGGGAATACGAGCAGTACTTC	CASSQGAGEYEQYF
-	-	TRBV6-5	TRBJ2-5	TGTGCCAGCAGTTACTCGGGGCCAAGAGAGACCCAGTACTTC	CASSYSGPRETQYF